These 5 T cell receptor beta chains originate from one sample sequenced in a study of metastatic and nonmetastatic thyroid tumors (dated by TCRdb to about 2020). No treatment had been received by any patient before thyroid surgery. Preparation of the library involved PCR. Sequencing was performed on an Illumina HiSeq 4000. TCRdb cleaned the public reads at Q25 with fastp, built clones with MiXCR and kept in-frame beta chains. For this sample there are around 65,000 clones; approximately 15% appear just once. The ten biggest clones cover about 6.5% of the sample. Sequencing used blood. These receptors all come from a male donor with papillary thyroid cancer or a benign thyroid nodule (not recorded which). Some clones in this sample may be carry-over from other donors' samples.

This clone has ten or more counts. With a much larger clone just one base away, this may be a read error. Different DNA sequences within this sample yield the same CDR3. This chain uses TRBV28 with TRBJ2-2; TRBD2 matches at 15 bases. This CDR3 spans 15 amino acids. The germline V gene encodes CDR1 MDHEN and CDR2 SYDVKM. CDR3 protein: CATGGLAGGTGELFF. CDR3 bases: TGTGCCACCGGCGGACTAGCGGGAGGGACCGGGGAGCTGTTTTTC.

The genes are TRBV18 and TRBJ2-3, with 9 nucleotides matching TRBD2. The CDR3 is 16 residues long. Germline V gene sequence: CDR1 KGHSH, CDR2 LQKENI. Trimming at V came to 3 bases and at J to 4 bases, leaving 8 bases not matched to a gene. CDR3 in amino acids: CASSPEFWTSADTQYF. For the CDR3, the DNA is TGTGCCAGCTCACCGGAGTTCTGGACTAGCGCAGATACGCAGTATTTT.

Ten or more counts support this clone. A clone one base away is much larger, so this may be a read error. This sample also contains other DNA sequences that code for the same CDR3. The genes are TRBV20-1 and TRBJ1-5; 7 nucleotides match TRBD1. The J segment lost 1 base and the V segment lost 6 bases, leaving 9 bases of the junction unmatched. The CDR3 is made up of 15 amino acids. Germline assignment: CDR1 DFQATT and CDR2 SNEGSKA (reference sequence). The CDR3 reads CSASPGTVSNQPQHF. The CDR3 nucleotides read TGCAGTGCCAGTCCCGGGACAGTGAGCAATCAGCCCCAGCATTTT.

This clone was counted at least ten times. This chain connects TRBV10-3 to TRBJ2-2, with D maybe TRBD1 (5 bases). The germline gives CDR1 ENHRY, CDR2 SYGVKD. CDR3 size: 14 residues. The ends were cut back, 5 bases at V and 2 bases at J, with 9 bases in the middle. CDR3 nucleotides: TGTGCCATCAGTAGACAGTCTAACACCGGGGAGCTGTTTTTT. This gives the protein CAISRQSNTGELFF.

Concerning this clone itself: A much larger clone differs by one base, so this may be a read error. The chain combines TRBV10-3 with TRBJ2-5; D might be TRBD2 (7 bases). CDR1 ENHRY and CDR2 SYGVKD come from the germline V gene. CDR3 length: 15 amino acids. V shed 3 bases and J shed 2 bases, with 13 bases lying between them. CDR3 DNA sequence: TGTGCCATCAGTGACGGGGGGCTTAGGCAAGAGACCCAGTACTTC. Translated, it gives CAISDGGLRQETQYF.